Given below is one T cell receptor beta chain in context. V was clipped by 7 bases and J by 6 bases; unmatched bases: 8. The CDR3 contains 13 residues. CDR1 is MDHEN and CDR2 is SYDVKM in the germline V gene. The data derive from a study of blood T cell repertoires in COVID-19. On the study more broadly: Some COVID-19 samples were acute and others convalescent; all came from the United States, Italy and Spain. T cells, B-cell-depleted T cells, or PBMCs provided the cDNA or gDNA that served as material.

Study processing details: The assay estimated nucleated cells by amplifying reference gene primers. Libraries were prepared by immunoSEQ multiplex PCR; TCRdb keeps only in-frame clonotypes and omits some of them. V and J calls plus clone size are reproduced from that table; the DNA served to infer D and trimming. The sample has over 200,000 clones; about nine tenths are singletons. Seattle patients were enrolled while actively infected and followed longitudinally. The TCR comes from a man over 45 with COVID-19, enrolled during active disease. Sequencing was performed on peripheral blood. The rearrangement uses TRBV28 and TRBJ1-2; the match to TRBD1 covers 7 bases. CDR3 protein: CASTPTGMDGYTF. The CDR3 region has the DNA TGTGCCAGCACCCCGACAGGGATGGATGGCTACACCTTC.